This TCR beta chain was identified during a study of blood T cell repertoires in COVID-19. V was clipped by 4 bases and J by 0 bases; unmatched bases: 3. CDR1 is MGHDK, CDR2 SYGVNS, per germline. This CDR3 has 15 amino acids. Produced via immunoSEQ multiplex PCR; TCRdb's table is partial and in-frame only. The sample includes 150,000 to 200,000 clones, around 83% of them seen just once. This sequence joins TRBV25-1 and TRBJ2-7, with 10 bases identical to TRBD2. The material sequenced was peripheral blood. The origin of this receptor is a woman between 70 and 85 years old with COVID-19, enrolled during active disease. The CDR3 sequence: CASSGGLANSYEQYF. DNA of the CDR3: TGTGCCAGCAGTGGGGGACTAGCGAACTCCTACGAGCAGTACTTC.